Presented here are 21 T cell receptor beta chains from one specimen sequenced in a study of T cells in Graves' hyperthyroidism and ophthalmopathy. TCR beta CDR3 regions were amplified from RNA. First-round RT-PCR of the TCR CDR3 relied on the HTBI primer set. TCRdb re-derived calls from the multiplex PCR reads in MiXCR, one entry per CDR3 protein. Of 250,000 or so distinct CDR3 sequences in the sample, about 16% were seen once. The sequencing sample was made of blood. The source is a woman between 45 and 60 years old with Graves' hyperthyroidism that later progressed to Graves' ophthalmopathy.

There are many counts of this clonotype. This chain joins TRBV30 and TRBJ1-4; weak D call: TRBD1 (6 bases). The CDR3 runs 13 residues. V lost 2 bases and J 4 bases, leaving 8 bases between the germline ends. Looked up from germline, CDR1 is GTSNPN and CDR2 is SVGIG (reference sequence). CDR3 residues: CAWSTGLNEKLFF. DNA for the CDR3: TGTGCCTGGAGTACAGGGCTTAATGAAAAACTGTTTTTT.

This clonotype has just a few counts. The V gene is TRBV5-1, the J gene TRBJ1-5; D call uncertain. This CDR3 contains 13 residues. CDR1 SGHRS and CDR2 YFSETQ come from the germline V gene. Trimming stripped 0 bases from V and 3 bases from J, with 4 bases between. CDR3 in DNA: TGCGCCAGCAGCTTGGACCCCAATCAGCCCCAGCATTTT. It is translated as CASSLDPNQPQHF.

Of note for this clonotype: This could be a read error, since a much larger clone is one nucleotide away. This rearrangement joins TRBV5-1 to TRBJ2-3; 10 bases align to TRBD2. The CDR3 contains 17 residues. Losses at the gene ends were 0 bases for V and 4 bases for J; bases not matched to a gene: 8. The germline gives CDR1 SGHRS, CDR2 YFSETQ. CDR3 loop: CASSLEVLAGSADTQYF. CDR3 DNA: TGCGCCAGCAGCTTGGAGGTACTAGCGGGATCCGCAGATACGCAGTATTTT.

This clonotype was counted at least ten times. This rearrangement joins TRBV28 to TRBJ2-1; TRBD2 might be the D (5 bases). From germline, CDR1 is MDHEN and CDR2 SYDVKM. V lost 4 bases to trimming and J lost 9 bases, with 19 bases between them. The CDR3 has 15 residues. The CDR3 DNA reads TGTGCCAGCAGTTCCTCCGGAGAAGGGAGAAGTGAGCAGTTCTTC. Amino acids: CASSSSGEGRSEQFF. Drawing the rest from reference TRBV28 and TRBJ2-1, the complete variable domain is DVKVTQSSRYLVKRTGEKVFLECVQDMDHENMFWYRQDPGLGLRLIYFSYDVKMKEKGDIPEGYSVSREKKERFSLILESASTNQTSMYLCASSSSGEGRSEQFFGPGTRLTVL.

Concerning this clonotype: A much larger clone lies one base from this, so it may be a read error. The V and J genes are TRBV5-6 and TRBJ2-7; TRBD2 is a possible D gene (5 bases). This CDR3 region has 16 residues. Germline CDR1 is SGHDT and CDR2 is YYEEEE. CDR3 DNA sequence: TGTGCCAGCGGCTTGAGTTCTTTACCGGGGTCCTACGAGCAGTACTTC. Its translation: CASGLSSLPGSYEQYF.

Turning to this clonotype: This could be a read error, since a much larger clone is one nucleotide away. V usage is TRBV5-6 and J usage is TRBJ1-1; D unclear. The CDR3 consists of 15 residues. The germline CDR1 and CDR2 sequences are SGHDT and YYEEEE. In nucleotides, the CDR3 is TGTGCCGGCAGCCAAATGAAAATCCTGGCTACTGAAGCTTTCTTT. Encoded protein: CAGSQMKILATEAFF.

This clonotype showed up many times. The chain couples TRBV20-1 to TRBJ1-2; D is undetermined. The CDR3 is 9 amino acids. Trimming stripped 7 bases from V and 5 bases from J, with 5 bases between. The germline V gene has CDR1 DFQATT and CDR2 SNEGSKA (reference sequence). DNA for the CDR3: TGCAGTGACTCGTATGGCTACACCTTC. Its protein product is CSDSYGYTF.

The rearrangement joins TRBV20-1 to TRBJ2-7; the D is unclear. The ends were cut back, 5 bases at V and 5 bases at J, with 4 bases in the middle. This CDR3 is built from 9 residues. CDR1 DFQATT and CDR2 SNEGSKA come from the germline V gene (reference sequence). CDR3 protein: CSAGNEQYF. In DNA, the CDR3 is TGCAGTGCTGGTAACGAGCAGTACTTC.

The CDR3 is CASSFDGPRLAGESYEQYF. The CDR3 DNA reads TGTGCCAGCAGTTTTGATGGCCCGAGACTAGCGGGAGAGAGCTACGAGCAGTACTTC. The chain uses TRBV28 and TRBJ2-7; TRBD2 matches 12 bases. Germline V gene sequence: CDR1 MDHEN, CDR2 SYDVKM. The CDR3 runs to 19 residues. With V trimmed by 3 bases and J by 3 bases, 15 bases remained unmatched.

This clonotype appeared many times. The CDR3 nucleotides read TGTGCCAGCAGCGCAGGACTAGCGGGACGCACCGGGGAGCTGTTTTTT. As protein: CASSAGLAGRTGELFF. The J gene is TRBJ2-2, the V gene TRBV9; 12 nucleotides match TRBD2. Germline loops: CDR1 SGDLS, CDR2 YYNGEE. CDR3 size: 16 residues. Losses at the gene ends were 3 bases for V and 4 bases for J; bases not matched to a gene: 4.

This clonotype was detected ten times or more. This rearrangement joins TRBV28 to TRBJ1-4; D gene ambiguous. The CDR3 is made up of 15 amino acids. CDR1 MDHEN and CDR2 SYDVKM come from the germline V gene. V dropped 8 bases and J dropped 2 bases, with 15 bases sitting between them. This CDR3 reads CASWSGDATNEKLFF. The CDR3 nucleotides read TGTGCCAGCTGGTCGGGAGACGCGACTAATGAAAAACTGTTTTTT.

This clonotype was counted many times. The chain uses TRBV6-1 and TRBJ2-7; TRBD2 matches at 9 bases. The CDR3 is 15 residues long. After removal of 6 bases from V and 1 base from J, the junction contained 7 bases not matched to a gene. In germline, CDR1 is MNHNS, CDR2 SASEGT. The DNA for the CDR3 is TGTGCCAGCAGATCGCGGAGCGGGGGGTCCTACGAGCAGTACTTC. Protein sequence: CASRSRSGGSYEQYF.

This clonotype was counted at least ten times. The chain uses TRBV27 and TRBJ2-4; no firm D call. The V gene's germline CDR1 is MNHEY and CDR2 SMNVEV (reference sequence). Trimming stripped 5 bases from V and 7 bases from J, with 15 bases between. This CDR3 has 14 residues. The CDR3 sequence is CASSLGPLGNIQYF. DNA of the CDR3: TGTGCCAGCAGTCTCGGTCCGTTGGGCAACATTCAGTACTTC.

This clonotype came up many times. The chain uses TRBV20-1 and TRBJ2-5; 9 bases are shared with TRBD2. The germline CDR1 and CDR2 sequences are DFQATT and SNEGSKA (reference sequence). This CDR3 region has 18 residues. V gave up 1 base and J gave up 7 bases; unmatched junction bases: 19. This chain's CDR3 is CSARGGRLAGYSRPTQYF. The CDR3 nucleotides are TGCAGTGCTAGAGGGGGTCGGCTAGCGGGATACAGCCGTCCGACCCAGTACTTC.

This clonotype was detected many times. This chain connects TRBV2 to TRBJ1-5; D might be TRBD1 (6 bases). Deletions cut 8 bases from V and 5 bases from J, with 13 bases between. The CDR3 length is 13 residues. Germline assignment: CDR1 SNHLY and CDR2 FYNNEI. Here the CDR3 reads CASHEGGYQPQHF. CDR3 nucleotides: TGTGCCAGCCATGAAGGGGGGTATCAGCCCCAGCATTTT.

At least ten counts were recorded for this clonotype. The chain joins TRBV29-1 to TRBJ2-7; D is undetermined. The V and J ends lost 4 bases and 0 bases respectively, with 10 bases between them. Germline V gene lookup returns CDR1 SQVTM and CDR2 ANQGSEA. This CDR3 comprises 13 residues. The CDR3 DNA reads TGCAGCGTTGGGGCAGGAGACTCCTACGAGCAGTACTTC. It yields the protein CSVGAGDSYEQYF.

V gene TRBV25-1 combines with J gene TRBJ1-2, with 9 nucleotides matching TRBD1. V trimming: 4 bases; J trimming: 3 bases; junction bases outside the gene matches: 9. The CDR3 length is 16 residues. Looked up from germline, CDR1 is MGHDK and CDR2 is SYGVNS. The CDR3 DNA follows: TGTGCCAGCAGTGGACTCGGGACAGGGTATGACTATGGCTACACCTTC. It codes for CASSGLGTGYDYGYTF.

Of note for this clonotype: A much larger clonotype is one base distant, so this may be a read error. J is TRBJ2-2 and V is TRBV29-1; a weak D match, TRBD1 (6 bases). The CDR3 runs 12 residues. The germline V and J ends were trimmed by 7 bases and 5 bases, with 11 bases remaining between them. CDR1 is SQVTM and CDR2 is ANQGSEA in the germline V gene. The CDR3 DNA reads TGCAGCGCCTGGACAGAAACCGGGGAGCTGTTTTTT. This encodes CSAWTETGELFF.

This clonotype was picked up many times. The J gene is TRBJ1-6, the V gene TRBV2, with no clear D. The V and J ends lost 7 bases and 7 bases respectively, with 11 bases between them. The germline gives CDR1 SNHLY, CDR2 FYNNEI. This CDR3 is built from 13 residues. The CDR3, as DNA: TGTGCCAGCAACCCTACCCGAAATTCACCCCTCCACTTT. Its translation is CASNPTRNSPLHF.

This clonotype showed up many times. The rearrangement joins TRBV29-1 to TRBJ2-2, with D unresolved. The V gene's germline CDR1 is SQVTM and CDR2 ANQGSEA. The CDR3 covers 16 residues. Trimming stripped 0 bases from V and 0 bases from J, with 11 bases between. In nucleotides, the CDR3 is TGCAGCGTTGAAGATCCAGCGACGGCGAACACCGGGGAGCTGTTTTTT. Translation: CSVEDPATANTGELFF.

This clonotype has at least ten counts. The junction and the germline gene differ at one end; a read error may be behind it. The rearrangement joins TRBV12-3 or TRBV12-4 to TRBJ2-4; 9 bases are a match to TRBD2. This CDR3 spans 13 amino acids. The CDR3 DNA follows: TGTGCCAGCAGCTTAGCGGGAGAGGACATTCAGTACTTC. Amino acids: CASSLAGEDIQYF.